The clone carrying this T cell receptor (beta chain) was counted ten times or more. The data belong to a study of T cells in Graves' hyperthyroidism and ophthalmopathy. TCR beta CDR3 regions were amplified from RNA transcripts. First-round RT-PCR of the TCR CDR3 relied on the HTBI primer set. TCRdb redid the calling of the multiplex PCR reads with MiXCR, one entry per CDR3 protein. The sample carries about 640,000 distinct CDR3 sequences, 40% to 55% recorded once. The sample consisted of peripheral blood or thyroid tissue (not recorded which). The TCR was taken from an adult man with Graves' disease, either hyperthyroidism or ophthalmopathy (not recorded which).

DNA of the CDR3: TGCGCCAGCAGTGACCCGGACAGGCGATCATACGAGCAGTACTTC. It encodes CASSDPDRRSYEQYF. This chain joins TRBV10-2 and TRBJ2-7; 7 bases align to TRBD1. V trimming: 3 bases; J trimming: 4 bases; junction bases outside the gene matches: 9. From germline, CDR1 is WSHSY and CDR2 SAAADI. The CDR3 covers 15 residues.